A single sample is the source of the 13 T cell receptor beta chains below, sequenced in a study of vaccination and CD4 T cells after COVID-19. Cultured CD4+ T-cell DNA underwent Oncomine TCR Beta short-read sequencing. From the PCR reads, TCRdb called clonotypes with MiXCR, one entry per CDR3 protein. The sample lists several thousand distinct CDR3 sequences; 24% were seen once. Regarding treatment: approximately 10-day PBMC culture with coronavirus spike peptide pools or control peptides (ViraFEST assay). During the years 2011-2018, before the COVID-19 pandemic, the unexposed donor's CD4+ T cells were collected. These receptors are not linked to any known antigen. The specimen was CD4+ T cells from blood, cultured in vitro. The source is a human donor in good health.

The V and J genes are TRBV6-1 and TRBJ1-2; 12 bases are a match to TRBD1. Trimming at V came to 6 bases and at J to 7 bases, leaving 9 bases not matched to a gene. This CDR3 has 15 residues. Germline V gene lookup returns CDR1 MNHNS and CDR2 SASEGT. The CDR3: CASSPPGQGASGYTF. In nucleotides, the CDR3 is TGTGCCAGCAGCCCTCCGGGACAGGGGGCAAGTGGCTACACCTTC.

This chain uses TRBV7-9 with TRBJ1-5; D is possibly TRBD1 (5 bases). Germline CDR1 SEHNR, CDR2 FQNEAQ (reference sequence). Trimming stripped 6 bases from V and 6 bases from J, with 24 bases between. The CDR3 is 17 residues long. Here the CDR3 reads CASSKTEGPRTGQPQHF. CDR3 in DNA: TGTGCCAGCAGTAAAACGGAGGGACCGAGGACGGGTCAGCCCCAGCATTTT.

CDR3 in DNA: TGTGCCAGTAATAGACCGGGTGAGCAGTTCTTC. Protein sequence: CASNRPGEQFF. The rearrangement links TRBV19 to TRBJ2-1; D call uncertain. CDR1 LNHDA and CDR2 SQIVND come from the germline V gene (reference sequence). The CDR3 is 11 residues long. Trimming removed 7 bases from V and 9 bases from J, with 10 bases in between.

The chain is built from TRBV28 and TRBJ1-3, with D perhaps TRBD1 (5 bases). The CDR3 is 16 amino acids. The germline V gene encodes CDR1 MDHEN and CDR2 SYDVKM. V was clipped by 7 bases and J by 0 bases, with 16 bases between them. The chain's CDR3 is CASTSTAGFSGNTIYF. The CDR3 coding sequence is TGTGCCAGCACCTCGACAGCCGGGTTCTCTGGAAACACCATATATTTT.

The J gene is TRBJ2-5, the V gene TRBV28; tentatively, D is TRBD2 (7 bases). V lost 4 bases and J lost 6, with 24 bases in between. The CDR3 covers 17 residues. Germline V gene data show CDR1 as MDHEN and CDR2 as SYDVKM. The CDR3 sequence: CASSWGQGREWSKTQYF. In DNA form, the CDR3 reads TGTGCCAGCAGTTGGGGACAAGGGCGGGAGTGGTCCAAGACCCAGTACTTC.

V and J are TRBV28 and TRBJ1-1; no clear D. The V gene's germline CDR1 is MDHEN and CDR2 SYDVKM. The CDR3 length is 13 residues. The ends were cut back, 5 bases at V and 3 bases at J, with 10 bases in the middle. The CDR3 region is CASSPQVYTEAFF. As DNA, the CDR3 is TGTGCCAGCAGTCCGCAGGTTTACACTGAAGCTTTCTTT. Combining the CDR3 with reference TRBV28 and TRBJ1-1 gives the whole variable domain DVKVTQSSRYLVKRTGEKVFLECVQDMDHENMFWYRQDPGLGLRLIYFSYDVKMKEKGDIPEGYSVSREKKERFSLILESASTNQTSMYLCASSPQVYTEAFFGQGTRLTVV.

Relative to its sample, this clonotype is large (0.1 to 1%). The chain carries TRBV6-2 or TRBV6-3 and TRBJ1-5; no definite D call. Trimming took off 5 bases at V and 3 bases at J, with 14 bases between the two ends. Germline V gene sequence: CDR1 MNHEY, CDR2 SVGEGT. This CDR3 spans 15 amino acids. CDR3 DNA sequence: TGTGCCAGCAGTGTCCCTGAGCTGCACAATCAGCCCCAGCATTTT. It translates to CASSVPELHNQPQHF.

This clonotype has just a few counts. This chain connects TRBV18 to TRBJ1-5; possibly TRBD1 for D (5 bases). CDR1 KGHSH and CDR2 LQKENI come from the germline V gene. The CDR3 covers 15 residues. V was shortened by 3 bases and J by 2 bases, with 11 bases between the two germline ends. CDR3 protein: CASSPREGGNQPQHF. The CDR3 nucleotides are TGTGCCAGCTCACCCAGGGAAGGGGGCAATCAGCCCCAGCATTTT.

This chain joins TRBV14 and TRBJ1-1; possible D gene TRBD1, 5 bases. With 4 bases removed from V and 5 bases from J, the gap between germline ends came to 8 bases. CDR1 and CDR2 (germline): SGHDN, FVKESK. The CDR3 spans 12 residues. The CDR3 is CASSLWGTEAFF. DNA for the CDR3: TGTGCCAGCAGCCTTTGGGGGACTGAAGCTTTCTTT.

The sample holds a few counts of this clonotype. The rearrangement links TRBV28 to TRBJ2-4, with 7 bases that match TRBD1. Germline V gene sequence: CDR1 MDHEN, CDR2 SYDVKM. The CDR3 is 18 residues long. Trimming took 2 bases from V and 1 from J; bases not matched to a gene: 11. The CDR3 DNA sequence: TGTGCCAGCAGTTTACACCGACAGGGACCCGCGGCCAAAAACATTCAGTACTTC. Protein product: CASSLHRQGPAAKNIQYF.

A few counts support this clonotype. The J gene is TRBJ2-3, the V gene TRBV7-9, with 7 bases lining up with TRBD2. This CDR3 is 15 amino acids long. CDR1 SEHNR and CDR2 FQNEAQ come from the germline V gene (reference sequence). The junction had 4 bases not matched to a gene; V was cut back by 4 bases and J by 0 bases. CDR3 residues: CASSSRAGSTDTQYF. The CDR3 bases are TGTGCCAGCAGCTCTAGAGCGGGGAGCACAGATACGCAGTATTTT.

The V gene is TRBV27, the J gene TRBJ2-1; D may be TRBD1 (6 bases). CDR3 length: 15 amino acids. V shed 0 bases and J shed 4 bases, with 10 bases lying between them. Germline CDR1 reads MNHEY; CDR2 reads SMNVEV (reference sequence). The CDR3 loop reads CASSLSGQGYNEQFF. CDR3 DNA: TGTGCCAGCAGTTTATCGGGACAAGGATACAATGAGCAGTTCTTC.

The J gene is TRBJ2-7, the V gene TRBV2; TRBD1 matches 7 bases. The CDR3 is 14 residues long. The junction had 8 bases not matched to a gene; V was cut back by 7 bases and J by 2 bases. Germline loops: CDR1 SNHLY, CDR2 FYNNEI. CDR3 residues: CASTWDSLTYEQYF. CDR3 DNA: TGTGCCAGCACATGGGACAGCCTCACCTACGAGCAGTACTTC.